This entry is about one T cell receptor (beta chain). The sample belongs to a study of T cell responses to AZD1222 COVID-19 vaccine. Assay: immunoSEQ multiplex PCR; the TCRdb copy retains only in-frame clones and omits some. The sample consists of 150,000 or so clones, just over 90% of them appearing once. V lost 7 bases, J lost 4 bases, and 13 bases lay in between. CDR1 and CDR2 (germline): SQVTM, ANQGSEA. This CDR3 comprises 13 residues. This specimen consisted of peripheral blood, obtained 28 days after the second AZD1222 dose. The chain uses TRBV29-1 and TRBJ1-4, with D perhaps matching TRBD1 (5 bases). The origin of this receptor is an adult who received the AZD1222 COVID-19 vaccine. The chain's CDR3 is CSAQRGNNEKLFF. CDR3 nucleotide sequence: TGCAGCGCCCAAAGGGGAAATAATGAAAAACTGTTTTTT.